This entry lists 17 T cell receptor beta chains sequenced from one sample in a study of cytomegalovirus exposure and HLA in healthy donors. PCR was performed using 60 Vbeta and 13 Jbeta primers. The data were produced by immunoSEQ multiplex PCR, yet TCRdb's version contains in-frame clones alone and is incomplete. The sample includes 150,000 to 180,000 clones, about 80% seen only once; the top ten take more than 10%. Sequenced sample: PBMCs. These TCRs come from a young man in good health and CMV-seropositive.

This chain connects TRBV9 to TRBJ2-5; 7 bases line up with TRBD2. The DNA matches TRBJ2-7 better at its end, which makes the J call doubtful. Germline V gene data show CDR1 as SGDLS and CDR2 as YYNGEE. CDR3 size: 15 residues. CDR3 nucleotide sequence: TGTGCCAGCAGCGTCGGTAGCGGGCCCTCCTACGAGCAGTACTTC. It yields the protein CASSVGSGPSYEQYF.

The chain couples TRBV20-1 to TRBJ2-7; 8 bases fit TRBD2. Germline trimming cut 6 bases from V and 6 bases from J; bases unmatched to any gene: 4. CDR1 and CDR2 (germline): DFQATT, SNEGSKA (reference sequence). This CDR3 is 11 amino acids long. The CDR3 DNA sequence: TGCAGTGCCCCTGGACTAGCCGAGCAGTACTTC. Protein product: CSAPGLAEQYF.

J is TRBJ2-7 and V is TRBV6-1, with D possibly being TRBD2 (6 bases). CDR1 is MNHNS and CDR2 is SASEGT in the germline V gene. This CDR3 contains 13 residues. The V and J ends lost 5 bases and 2 bases respectively, with 10 bases between them. CDR3 DNA sequence: TGTGCCAGCAGTCAGGAGGGAACCTACGAGCAGTACTTC. This codes for CASSQEGTYEQYF.

This clone was counted a single time. V usage is TRBV7-2 and J usage is TRBJ1-2; D remains unclear. The CDR3 contains 15 residues. CDR1 SGHTA and CDR2 FQGNSA come from the germline V gene. The V and J ends lost 0 bases and 7 bases respectively, with 15 bases between them. CDR3 in amino acids: CASSLATDPSGGYTF. CDR3 nucleotide sequence: TGTGCCAGCAGCTTAGCCACAGACCCCTCTGGTGGCTACACCTTC.

The genes are TRBV28 and TRBJ1-5, with TRBD1 identical over 10 bases. V lost 4 bases to trimming and J lost 3 bases; unmatched junction nucleotides: 6. CDR1 is MDHEN and CDR2 is SYDVKM in the germline V gene. The length of the CDR3 is 16 residues. The CDR3 bases are TGTGCCAGCAGTTCCGGGGGACAGGGGATCAATCAGCCCCAGCATTTT. This codes for CASSSGGQGINQPQHF. The whole variable domain, remainder taken from reference TRBV28 and TRBJ1-5, is DVKVTQSSRYLVKRTGEKVFLECVQDMDHENMFWYRQDPGLGLRLIYFSYDVKMKEKGDIPEGYSVSREKKERFSLILESASTNQTSMYLCASSSGGQGINQPQHFGDGTRLSIL.

The gene calls are TRBV29-1 and TRBJ2-5, with 12 bases identical to TRBD1. Germline loops: CDR1 SQVTM, CDR2 ANQGSEA. Trimming at V came to 6 bases and at J to 4 bases, leaving 9 bases not matched to a gene. This CDR3 has 15 residues. The CDR3 is CSVDGTGGGGETQYF. For the CDR3, the DNA is TGCAGCGTGGACGGGACAGGGGGCGGAGGAGAGACCCAGTACTTC.

The chain couples TRBV6-1 to TRBJ2-1; the D is unclear. The CDR3 sequence is 11 residues long. Germline values: CDR1 MNHNS, CDR2 SASEGT. V was trimmed by 6 bases and J by 4 bases, leaving 4 bases between them. This CDR3 reads CASREYNEQFF. The DNA of the CDR3 is TGTGCCAGCAGAGAGTACAATGAGCAGTTCTTC.

The V call is TRBV30, the J call TRBJ2-7; the match to TRBD2 covers 15 bases. From germline, CDR1 is GTSNPN and CDR2 SVGIG (reference sequence). The CDR3 extends over 18 amino acids. With 2 bases clipped from V and 3 bases from J, the junction kept 11 bases outside the gene matches. The CDR3 region is CAWSPSRTSGRALYEQYF. CDR3 DNA sequence: TGTGCCTGGAGTCCCTCCCGGACTAGCGGGAGGGCCCTCTACGAGCAGTACTTC.

The chain combines TRBV25-1 with TRBJ1-5, with TRBD1 matching over 7 bases. Per germline, CDR1 MGHDK and CDR2 SYGVNS. J gave up 0 bases and V 2 bases, and 4 bases lay outside the gene matches. The length of the CDR3 is 16 residues. The CDR3: CASSETGTDSNQPQHF. The CDR3 coding sequence is TGTGCCAGCAGTGAAACCGGGACAGATAGCAATCAGCCCCAGCATTTT.

This clone was observed a single time. This chain links TRBV7-3 with TRBJ2-3, with 7 bases aligning to TRBD1. The CDR3 has 14 amino acids. V was pared by 5 bases and J by 3 bases, with 5 bases of the junction left unmatched. Germline V lookup: CDR1 SGHTA, CDR2 FQGTGA. For the CDR3, the DNA is TGTGCCAGCAGCAAAGGGACAGCTACAGATACGCAGTATTTT. Protein sequence: CASSKGTATDTQYF.

This clone appeared once. The rearrangement uses TRBV27 and TRBJ2-1; D might be TRBD1 (5 bases). V dropped 3 bases and J dropped 0 bases, with 9 bases sitting between them. The germline V gene encodes CDR1 MNHEY and CDR2 SMNVEV (reference sequence). The CDR3 consists of 15 residues. In DNA, the CDR3 is TGTGCCAGCAGTTTGGACATAAGCTCCTACAATGAGCAGTTCTTC. Residues: CASSLDISSYNEQFF.

There are a few counts of this clone. The rearrangement joins TRBV5-4 to TRBJ2-1; 11 bases map to TRBD2. The junction had 10 bases not matched to a gene; V was cut back by 3 bases and J by 5 bases. The germline V gene encodes CDR1 SGHNT and CDR2 YYREEE (reference sequence). There are 17 residues in the CDR3. Written as DNA, the CDR3 is TGTGCCAGCAGCTCCAGGCCCCTAGCGGGAGGAAACAATGAGCAGTTCTTC. It is translated as CASSSRPLAGGNNEQFF.

The chain links TRBV29-1 to TRBJ1-4; 9 bases match TRBD1. J was trimmed by 8 bases and V by 6 bases; bases with no gene match: 7. In germline, CDR1 is SQVTM, CDR2 ANQGSEA. The CDR3 totals 13 residues. CDR3 sequence reads: CSVEQGAEEKLFF. CDR3 nucleotides: TGCAGCGTCGAACAGGGGGCGGAAGAAAAACTGTTTTTT.

This clone was seen a handful of times. The chain links TRBV5-1 to TRBJ2-1, with 9 bases that match TRBD2. Germline V gene data show CDR1 as SGHRS and CDR2 as YFSETQ. The length of the CDR3 is 15 residues. V gave up 4 bases and J gave up 6 bases; unmatched junction bases: 8. This chain's CDR3 is CASSISGSRGNEQFF. DNA for the CDR3: TGCGCCAGCAGCATTAGCGGGAGTCGTGGCAATGAGCAGTTCTTC.

This sequence joins TRBV5-8 and TRBJ1-3; D is uncertain. Germline CDR1 is SGHTS and CDR2 is YDEGEE. CDR3 length equals 17 residues. Trimming took off 5 bases at V and 0 bases at J, with 18 bases between the two ends. As DNA, the CDR3 is TGTGCCAGCAGGCTGGCGGCGACCGGCCTCTCTGGAAACACCATATATTTT. This sequence encodes CASRLAATGLSGNTIYF.

V is TRBV13 and J is TRBJ2-4; D perhaps matches TRBD2 (5 bases). The CDR3 runs to 12 residues. The ends were cut back, 5 bases at V and 8 bases at J, with 10 bases in the middle. Germline CDR1 and CDR2: PRHDT and FYEKMQ (reference sequence). For the CDR3, the DNA is TGTGCCAGCAGCCGTGACGGGGACATTCAGTACTTC. Translation gives CASSRDGDIQYF.

Only a few counts were recorded for this clone. The CDR3 DNA reads as TGCAGCGTTGAAGGGACTAGCGGGAAATACAATGAGCAGTTCTTC. Its protein product is CSVEGTSGKYNEQFF. V gene TRBV29-1 combines with J gene TRBJ2-1, with 12 bases that match TRBD2. CDR3 length: 15 amino acids. After removal of 1 base from V and 4 bases from J, the junction contained 2 bases not matched to a gene. Germline-derived CDR1 and CDR2 are SQVTM and ANQGSEA.